This TCR beta chain was recorded in a study of CD8+ T cells in alopecia areata. Overall study findings and caveats: Elevated clonality characterized lesional scalp relative to normal scalp, particularly in alopecia totalis/universalis. The study found that many expanded lesional clones persisted in scalp and blood during tofacitinib.

This clone was observed a handful of times. Its antigen remains unknown. Between the trimmed V and J ends, which lost 0 bases and 4 bases, there was a span of 12 bases. The CDR3 loop spans 15 amino acids. Germline V gene lookup returns CDR1 SGHDN and CDR2 FVKESK. Reverse transcription of extracted RNA yielded cDNA, which provided the sequencing template. The assay was immunoSEQ multiplex PCR, and TCRdb's table has in-frame clones only and misses some. Found here are approximately 200,000 clones, 55% to 70% of them singletons; the top ten hold 3% to 3.5%. The treatment denotes: oral pan-JAK inhibitor, 5-10 mg twice daily. Individuals with alopecia areata gave both lesional scalp punch biopsies and peripheral blood for collection.

The chain recombines TRBV14 with TRBJ1-2; D is unclear. The specimen comprised CD4+ T cells sorted from blood, sampled at week 4, from a patient treated with tofacitinib. This receptor was taken from a human donor with alopecia areata. The CDR3 region is CASSQDSLPLYGYTF. CDR3 coding DNA: TGTGCCAGCAGCCAAGACTCCCTACCCCTCTATGGCTACACCTTC. The whole variable domain, filled in from reference TRBV14 and TRBJ1-2, reads EAGVTQFPSHSVIEKGQTVTLRCDPISGHDNLYWYRRVMGKEIKFLLHFVKESKQDESGMPNNRFLAERTGGTYSTLKVQPAELEDSGVYFCASSQDSLPLYGYTFGSGTRLTVV.